This passage covers 24 T cell receptor beta chains from one sample sequenced in a study of shared clonotypes between healthy human individuals (dated by TCRdb to 2020 to 2021). Library prep was done by the immunoSEQ multiplex PCR assay. TCRdb took over this immuneACCESS table, retaining in-frame rearrangements with V and J assigned. Such tables are incomplete; in checked studies, under half of the missing clones stem from an unresolved V gene, and the remainder is unexplained. The sample records some 2,000,000 clones, 85% to 95% of which are singletons. Of the sample, roughly 0.13% is held by the ten largest clones. Sequencing input: naive CD4+ T cells sorted from blood. The cell subset or site label, read with the paper, signifies: CD45RA+ positively selected. Receptors originate from a man aged 18 to 29 in good health.

V usage is TRBV5-1 and J usage is TRBJ2-1, with D tentatively TRBD2 (5 bases). The length of the CDR3 is 11 residues. Germline values: CDR1 SGHRS, CDR2 YFSETQ. Trimming took 7 bases from V and 9 from J, leaving 11 bases between them. CDR3 loop: CASFGEGEQFF. The CDR3 region has the DNA TGCGCCAGCTTTGGAGAGGGTGAGCAGTTCTTC.

This clone appeared a single time. The chain uses TRBV5-6 and TRBJ2-5; no clear D. Germline V gene sequence: CDR1 SGHDT, CDR2 YYEEEE. The V end lost 4 bases, the J end lost 3 bases, and 7 bases lay between the germline ends. The CDR3 contains 12 residues. The CDR3 DNA follows: TGTGCCAGCAGCACCCAGAAAGAGACCCAGTACTTC. This sequence encodes CASSTQKETQYF.

The chain uses TRBV18 and TRBJ2-7, with TRBD2 identical over 8 bases. There are 15 residues in the CDR3. V gave up 2 bases and J gave up 3 bases; unmatched junction bases: 6. Germline assignment: CDR1 KGHSH and CDR2 LQKENI. Here the CDR3 reads CASSPAPGTSYEQYF. The CDR3 region has the DNA TGTGCCAGCTCACCAGCCCCCGGGACTAGCTACGAGCAGTACTTC.

The CDR3 coding sequence is TGTGCCAGCAGTGAAGGGGCTAGCGGATGGTACAATGAGCAGTTCTTC. It is translated as CASSEGASGWYNEQFF. The gene calls are TRBV2 and TRBJ2-1, with 7 positions matching TRBD2. This CDR3 has 16 residues. In germline, CDR1 is SNHLY, CDR2 FYNNEI. Trimming cost V 1 base and J 4 bases; bases outside gene matches: 7.

The chain joins TRBV27 to TRBJ1-2; D call uncertain. The CDR3 is 14 residues long. Trimming removed 4 bases at V and 0 bases at J, with 9 bases between. Per the germline V gene, CDR1 is MNHEY and CDR2 is SMNVEV (reference sequence). CDR3 nucleotide sequence: TGTGCCAGCAGTTCGGCAGGAGCTAACTATGGCTACACCTTC. Amino acid sequence: CASSSAGANYGYTF.

The chain combines TRBV2 with TRBJ2-5; 7 bases are a match to TRBD1. CDR1 is SNHLY and CDR2 is FYNNEI in the germline V gene. This CDR3 comprises 14 residues. V shed 4 bases and J 3 bases; nucleotides not matched to a gene: 5. The CDR3 DNA reads TGTGCCAGCAGTGTAGACAGGGCCGAAGAGACCCAGTACTTC. This codes for CASSVDRAEETQYF.

The CDR3 reads CASSYGGRSGETQYF. In DNA form, the CDR3 reads TGTGCCAGCAGTTACGGGGGACGTAGCGGGGAGACCCAGTACTTC. The chain carries TRBV6-5 and TRBJ2-5; 7 nucleotides align to TRBD2. CDR1 and CDR2 (germline): MNHEY, SVGAGI. This CDR3 is 15 amino acids long. The ends lost 2 bases at V and 5 bases at J; junction bases unmatched: 8.

This chain uses TRBV27 with TRBJ1-1; the match to TRBD1 covers 11 bases. The J segment lost 6 bases and the V segment lost 5 bases, leaving 8 bases of the junction unmatched. This CDR3 has 15 amino acids. From germline, CDR1 is MNHEY and CDR2 SMNVEV (reference sequence). In DNA, the CDR3 is TGTGCCAGCAGTCTCTACGGACAGGGGGCTGCTGAAGCTTTCTTT. Protein: CASSLYGQGAAEAFF.

A note on this clone: The sample holds other DNA sequences that translate to the same CDR3. The chain couples TRBV6-5 to TRBJ2-1; the D gene is possibly TRBD1 (6 bases). The CDR3 sequence is 11 residues long. Germline lookup yields CDR1 MNHEY and CDR2 SVGAGI. Trimming removed 8 bases at V and 7 bases at J, with 9 bases between. The DNA of the CDR3 is TGTGCCAGCTTTAGGGGGAATGAGCAGTTCTTC. Protein product: CASFRGNEQFF.

Turning to this clone: The sample holds other DNA sequences that translate to the same CDR3. The CDR3 sequence: CASSLTGDYEQYF. CDR3 bases: TGTGCCAGCTCACTCACGGGGGACTACGAGCAGTACTTC. The V and J genes are TRBV18 and TRBJ2-7; tentative D call: TRBD2 (6 bases). The CDR3 consists of 13 residues. Germline CDR1 and CDR2: KGHSH and LQKENI. Between the trimmed V and J ends, which lost 4 bases and 3 bases, there was a span of 10 bases.

The V gene is TRBV7-6, the J gene TRBJ2-5; no firm D call. Trimming took off 1 base at V and 5 bases at J, with 5 bases between the two ends. The germline CDR1 and CDR2 sequences are SGHVS and FNYEAQ. The CDR3 loop spans 12 amino acids. The CDR3 sequence: CASSLGQETQYF. DNA of the CDR3: TGTGCCAGCAGCTTAGGTCAGGAGACCCAGTACTTC.

The J gene is TRBJ2-7, the V gene TRBV4-3; D is perhaps TRBD2 (6 bases). The CDR3 runs to 16 residues. CDR1 and CDR2 from the germline V gene are LGHNA and YSLEER. V dropped 0 bases and J dropped 4 bases, with 16 bases sitting between them. The CDR3 nucleotides are TGCGCCAGCAGCCAAGATTACCCGGGAGAACGGTACGAGCAGTACTTC. This gives the protein CASSQDYPGERYEQYF.

As to this clone: This sample also contains other DNA sequences that code for the same CDR3. V and J are TRBV5-1 and TRBJ1-5; D unresolved. Germline assignment: CDR1 SGHRS and CDR2 YFSETQ. Trimming took off 0 bases at V and 0 bases at J, with 7 bases between the two ends. This CDR3 contains 15 residues. CDR3 region: CASSLEGDSNQPQHF. In DNA form, the CDR3 reads TGCGCCAGCAGCTTGGAAGGCGATAGCAATCAGCCCCAGCATTTT.

CDR3: CATLSSSYNEQFF. The CDR3 coding sequence is TGTGCCACCCTGTCGTCATCCTACAATGAGCAGTTCTTC. The chain couples TRBV10-3 to TRBJ2-1; no clear D. The germline V and J ends were trimmed by 10 bases and 1 base, with 11 bases remaining between them. The CDR3 runs to 13 residues. Germline lookup yields CDR1 ENHRY and CDR2 SYGVKD.

The chain has TRBV6-5 and TRBJ2-7, with D possibly matching TRBD1 (5 bases). Germline CDR1 MNHEY, CDR2 SVGAGI. CDR3 length equals 15 residues. Deletions cut 0 bases from V and 2 bases from J, with 11 bases between. The CDR3 coding sequence is TGTGCCAGCAGTTACTCTGGCAGGGCCACCTACGAGCAGTACTTC. The encoded protein is CASSYSGRATYEQYF.

This rearrangement joins TRBV4-3 to TRBJ2-5, with a weak D call TRBD1 (5 bases). CDR1 and CDR2 (germline): LGHNA, YSLEER. This CDR3 is 17 amino acids long. V dropped 0 bases and J dropped 2 bases, with 16 bases sitting between them. Here the CDR3 DNA reads TGCGCCAGCAGCCAAGATTGGACATCGACTGGGCAAGAGACCCAGTACTTC. Its translation: CASSQDWTSTGQETQYF.

The rearrangement uses TRBV2 and TRBJ1-6, with a weak D call TRBD1 (6 bases). Germline V gene lookup returns CDR1 SNHLY and CDR2 FYNNEI. This CDR3 comprises 14 residues. Trimming shortened V by 4 bases and J by 2 bases, and 6 bases separated the two germline ends. Here the CDR3 reads CASSGTAYNSPLHF. The CDR3 bases are TGTGCCAGCAGTGGGACAGCCTATAATTCACCCCTCCACTTT.

The chain recombines TRBV19 with TRBJ2-7; the D is unclear. The germline gives CDR1 LNHDA, CDR2 SQIVND (reference sequence). CDR3 length: 15 amino acids. Trimming pared 1 base from V and 0 bases from J, leaving 10 bases between. The CDR3 spells CASSIAGTSSYEQYF. In nucleotides, the CDR3 is TGTGCCAGTAGTATAGCGGGCACGAGCTCCTACGAGCAGTACTTC.

V usage is TRBV7-2 and J usage is TRBJ1-2; D is perhaps TRBD1 (5 bases). V was pared by 0 bases and J by 8 bases, with 19 bases between. Germline V gene sequence: CDR1 SGHTA, CDR2 FQGNSA. The CDR3 contains 16 residues. This CDR3 reads CASSLAGSGWGEGYTF. The CDR3, as DNA: TGTGCCAGCAGCTTAGCGGGGTCAGGTTGGGGCGAGGGCTACACCTTC.

The rearrangement joins TRBV13 to TRBJ2-1; D remains unclear. The CDR3 totals 16 residues. Germline CDR1 is PRHDT and CDR2 is FYEKMQ (reference sequence). Trimming removed 3 bases from V and 0 bases from J, with 12 bases in between. CDR3 loop: CASSLDRYVSYNEQFF. CDR3 in DNA: TGTGCCAGCAGCTTGGACCGATACGTCTCCTACAATGAGCAGTTCTTC.

The chain couples TRBV5-1 to TRBJ2-7; TRBD2 matches at 10 bases. CDR3 length: 15 residues. In germline, CDR1 is SGHRS, CDR2 YFSETQ. The V and J ends lost 7 bases and 3 bases, in that order; junction bases with no gene match: 10. The CDR3 spells CASRAEGLAVYEQYF. In nucleotides, the CDR3 is TGCGCCAGCCGAGCCGAAGGACTAGCGGTCTACGAGCAGTACTTC.

To note about this clone: Other DNA sequences in the sample encode the same CDR3. The gene calls are TRBV2 and TRBJ1-5, with 9 positions matching TRBD1. V was pared by 5 bases and J by 7 bases, with 6 bases of the junction left unmatched. Germline CDR1 and CDR2: SNHLY and FYNNEI. CDR3 length: 14 amino acids. The CDR3 protein is CASSPTGGGQPQHF. DNA of the CDR3: TGTGCCAGCAGTCCCACAGGGGGCGGGCAGCCCCAGCATTTT.

This rearrangement joins TRBV27 to TRBJ1-1; TRBD1 might be the D (6 bases). Deletions cut 5 bases from V and 5 bases from J, with 18 bases between. Germline CDR1 MNHEY, CDR2 SMNVEV (reference sequence). CDR3 length: 15 residues. This CDR3 reads CASSPSTGGGTEAFF. The CDR3 coding sequence is TGTGCCAGCAGTCCGTCGACTGGAGGGGGGACTGAAGCTTTCTTT.

In DNA, the CDR3 is TGTGCAGCGTCGCCGCGGACTAGATTCACCGGGGAGCTGTTTTTT. It specifies CAASPRTRFTGELFF. The chain carries TRBV19 and TRBJ2-2, with 7 bases matching TRBD2. From germline, CDR1 is LNHDA and CDR2 SQIVND (reference sequence). This CDR3 contains 15 residues.